The 8 T cell receptor beta chains below come from one sample, sequenced in a study of CD8 T cells in ankylosing spondylitis (TCRdb year 2017). Overall study results and their limits: Blood from ankylosing spondylitis patients appeared to be characterized by a TCR beta motif made up of about 8 highly homologous amino acid variants.

Antigens for these TCRs are unknown. Receptor amplification or capture employed 5' RACE. TCRdb lists the instrument as Illumina HiSeq 2500. TCRdb trimmed the raw reads at Q25, called clones with MiXCR and kept productive beta chains. Each entry is one CDR3 protein sequence, shown with its most common DNA and genes. This sample comprises around 770,000 distinct CDR3 sequences, around 20% of them detected only once. The top ten clones comprise under 20% of the sample. The material sequenced was blood, either unsorted or a sorted T cell fraction (not recorded which). These receptors were obtained from a male donor with ankylosing spondylitis.

For the CDR3, the DNA is TGTGCCAGCAGTGACTTGGACGATCAGCCCCAGCATTTT. The encoded protein is CASSDLDDQPQHF. The chain uses TRBV6-1 and TRBJ1-5; D call uncertain. This CDR3 region has 13 residues. Trimming pared 3 bases from V and 5 bases from J, leaving 8 bases between. Germline V lookup: CDR1 MNHNS, CDR2 SASEGT.

This clonotype has more than one count but fewer than ten. This chain uses TRBV5-1 with TRBJ2-6; D unresolved. V lost 4 bases and J 1 base, leaving 9 bases between the germline ends. The length of the CDR3 is 15 residues. Germline V CDR1 and CDR2: SGHRS, YFSETQ. In nucleotides, the CDR3 is TGCGCCAGCAGCGTAGACTTGTCTGGGGCCAACGTCCTGACTTTC. Its translation is CASSVDLSGANVLTF.

The V and J genes are TRBV4-2 and TRBJ2-2; D ambiguous. There are 14 residues in the CDR3. The germline V and J ends were trimmed by 3 bases and 2 bases, with 7 bases remaining between them. From germline, CDR1 is LGHNA and CDR2 YNFKEQ. The CDR3 coding sequence is TGTGCCAGCAGCCAGCCCCAAAACACCGGGGAGCTGTTTTTT. Protein product: CASSQPQNTGELFF.

This clonotype was counted only a few times. V and J are TRBV25-1 and TRBJ1-6; TRBD1 is a possible D gene (5 bases). This CDR3 is built from 14 residues. Trimming stripped 5 bases from V and 10 bases from J, with 15 bases between. Germline CDR1 and CDR2: MGHDK and SYGVNS. The CDR3 loop reads CASSQDSPRSPLHF. For the CDR3, the DNA is TGTGCCAGCAGTCAAGACAGTCCCCGGTCACCCCTCCACTTT.

This clonotype has a count of ten or more. The CDR3 DNA is TGCAGTGCTAGAGACCTCGGGACGGGGGCAGAGACCCAGTACTTC. Protein: CSARDLGTGAETQYF. The chain joins TRBV20-1 to TRBJ2-5, with D perhaps assigned TRBD1 or TRBD2 (6 bases each). From germline, CDR1 is DFQATT and CDR2 SNEGSKA (reference sequence). This CDR3 has 15 amino acids. Trimming stripped 0 bases from V and 4 bases from J, with 15 bases between.

This clonotype was observed a handful of times. V gene TRBV20-1 combines with J gene TRBJ2-5, with 8 positions matching TRBD2. The CDR3 is 14 residues long. V shed 8 bases and J 7 bases; nucleotides not matched to a gene: 15. Per germline, CDR1 DFQATT and CDR2 SNEGSKA (reference sequence). CDR3 amino acids: CSSSGSMIFGTQYF. The CDR3, as DNA: TGCAGTTCCAGCGGGAGTATGATATTTGGGACCCAGTACTTC.

This clonotype showed up just a few times. The rearrangement links TRBV20-1 to TRBJ2-7, with TRBD2 matching over 7 bases. Unmatched junction bases numbered 10, after V lost 5 bases and J lost 0 bases. This CDR3 comprises 15 residues. CDR1 DFQATT and CDR2 SNEGSKA come from the germline V gene (reference sequence). The CDR3 sequence is CSAPLAEGNSYEQYF. DNA of the CDR3: TGCAGTGCTCCCCTAGCGGAAGGAAACTCCTACGAGCAGTACTTC.

The V call is TRBV9, the J call TRBJ2-3; D is possibly TRBD1 (6 bases). The CDR3 is 16 amino acids. Trimming took 3 bases from V and 3 from J, leaving 17 bases between them. Germline CDR1 reads SGDLS; CDR2 reads YYNGEE. The chain's CDR3 is CASSDVQGVLTDTQYF. CDR3 DNA sequence: TGTGCCAGCAGCGACGTACAGGGTGTATTAACAGATACGCAGTATTTT.